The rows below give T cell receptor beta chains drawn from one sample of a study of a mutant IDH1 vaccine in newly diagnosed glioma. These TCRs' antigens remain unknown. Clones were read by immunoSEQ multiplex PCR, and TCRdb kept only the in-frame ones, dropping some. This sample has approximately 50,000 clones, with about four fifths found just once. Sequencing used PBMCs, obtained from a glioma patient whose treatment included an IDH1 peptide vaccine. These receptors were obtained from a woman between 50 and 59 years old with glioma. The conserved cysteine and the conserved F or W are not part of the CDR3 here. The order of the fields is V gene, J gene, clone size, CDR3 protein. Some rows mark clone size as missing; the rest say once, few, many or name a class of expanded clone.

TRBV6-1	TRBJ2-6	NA	ASSDFVRISGANVLT
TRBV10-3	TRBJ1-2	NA	ALQTGEGNYGYT
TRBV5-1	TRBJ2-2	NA	ASVGGYPNTGELF
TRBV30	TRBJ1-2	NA	AWSSSGAYDYGYT
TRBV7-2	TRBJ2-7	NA	ASSSQTGSSYEQY
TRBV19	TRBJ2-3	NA	ASSIARDTQY
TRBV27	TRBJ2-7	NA	ASSADRSLYEQY
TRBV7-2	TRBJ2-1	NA	ASSAFGLAVEQF
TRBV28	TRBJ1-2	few	ASTVTPFGYGYT
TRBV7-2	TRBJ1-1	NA	ASSSMRAGSSTEAF
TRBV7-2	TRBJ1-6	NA	ASSLVVGQLNSPLH
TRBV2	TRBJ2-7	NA	ASTEDYEQY
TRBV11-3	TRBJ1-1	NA	ASAKRGDTEAF
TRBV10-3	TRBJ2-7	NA	AIRWGDGNLEQY
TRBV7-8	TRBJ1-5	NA	ASSLARGQLYNQPQH
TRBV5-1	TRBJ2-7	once	ASSVGRGGTYEQY
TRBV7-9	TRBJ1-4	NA	ASRRTAERATNEKLF
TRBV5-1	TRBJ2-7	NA	ASSLATGGAGEQY
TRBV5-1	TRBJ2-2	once	ASSPTAKNTGELF
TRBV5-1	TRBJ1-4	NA	ASSLDPTNEKLF
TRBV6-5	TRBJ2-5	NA	ASSSPGTVETQY
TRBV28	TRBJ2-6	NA	ASRDGSSGANVLT
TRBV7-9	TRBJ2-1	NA	ASSMTTGYNEQF
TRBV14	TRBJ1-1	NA	ASSQGTGWTEAF
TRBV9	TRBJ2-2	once	ASSVDAGTGANTGELF
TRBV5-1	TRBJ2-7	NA	ASSLIDEQY
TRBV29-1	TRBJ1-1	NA	SANPLIRGYTEAF
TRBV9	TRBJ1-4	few	ASSPGMNNEKLF
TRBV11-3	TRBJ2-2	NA	ASSLSGATGELF
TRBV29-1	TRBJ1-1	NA	SLAGEAEAF
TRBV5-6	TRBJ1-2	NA	ASSLSRQGAGYGYT
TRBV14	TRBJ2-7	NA	ASSDRDRVGEQY
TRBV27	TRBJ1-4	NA	ASSSTVLFEKLF
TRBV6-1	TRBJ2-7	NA	ASKVRGDFYEQY
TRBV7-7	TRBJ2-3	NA	ASSLAGAPAADTQY
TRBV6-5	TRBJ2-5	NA	ASSSRETQY
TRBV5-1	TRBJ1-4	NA	ASSVGERREEKLF
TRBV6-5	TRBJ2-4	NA	ASSHPWDRGNIQY
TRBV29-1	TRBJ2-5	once	SVAGAPGQTQY
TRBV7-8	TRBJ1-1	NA	ASSLGARMNTEAF
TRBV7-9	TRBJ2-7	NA	ASSVAGQVTYEQY
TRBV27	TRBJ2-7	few	ASSLGAGEQY
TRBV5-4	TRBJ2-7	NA	ASSLARGASYEQY
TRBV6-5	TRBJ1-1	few	ASTGGWTEAF
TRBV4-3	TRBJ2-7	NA	ASSQDKSEQY
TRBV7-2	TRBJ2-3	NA	ASSLFPTDTQY
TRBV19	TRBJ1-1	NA	ASSSEGLNTEAF
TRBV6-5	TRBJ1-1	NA	ATWGLMNTEAF
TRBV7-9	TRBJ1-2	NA	ASSLPGEENYGYT
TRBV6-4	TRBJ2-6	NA	ASSPRAGANVLT
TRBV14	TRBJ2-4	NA	ASSQQPLNIQY
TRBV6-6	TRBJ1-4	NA	ASRPKGTGDEKLF
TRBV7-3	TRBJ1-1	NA	ASSSQGSGEAF
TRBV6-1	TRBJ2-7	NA	ASSETDEQY
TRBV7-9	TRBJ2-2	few	ASSADSPGELF
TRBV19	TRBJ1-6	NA	ASSPLEGRISSPLH
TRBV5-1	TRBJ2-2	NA	ASRRQGRDTGELF
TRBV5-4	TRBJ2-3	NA	ASSIRDFDTQY
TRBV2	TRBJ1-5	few	ASINHRDSNQPQH
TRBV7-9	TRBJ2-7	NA	ASSSYWGSQEQY